A single sample is the source of the 22 T cell receptor beta chains below, sequenced in a study of blood T cell repertoires in COVID-19. The protocol was immunoSEQ multiplex PCR, while the TCRdb copy is restricted to in-frame clones and leaves out a portion. The table has about 350,000 clones, more than 75% seen once; the top ten hold 2.5% to 3.5%. Sequences were obtained from PBMCs or T cells enriched from blood (not recorded which). The source is a woman aged 25 to 45 who had recovered from COVID-19.

This clone was picked up a small number of times. The chain joins TRBV5-1 to TRBJ2-1; 9 bases match TRBD1. Germline V CDR1 and CDR2: SGHRS, YFSETQ. V lost 3 bases and J lost 2; bases outside the gene matches: 6. The CDR3 spans 16 residues. The CDR3: CASSSDRGITYNEQFF. The CDR3 nucleotides read TGCGCCAGCAGCTCGGACAGGGGAATTACCTACAATGAGCAGTTCTTC.

The chain links TRBV2 to TRBJ1-2; D may be TRBD1 (6 bases). Trimming stripped 7 bases from V and 4 bases from J, with 19 bases between. Germline V gene data show CDR1 as SNHLY and CDR2 as FYNNEI. This CDR3 has 15 residues. CDR3 sequence: CASTGPDSVSYGYTF. CDR3 nucleotide sequence: TGTGCCAGCACCGGCCCGGACAGCGTATCCTATGGCTACACCTTC.

The chain combines TRBV7-9 with TRBJ2-2; possible D gene TRBD2, 5 bases. CDR1 is SEHNR, CDR2 FQNEAQ, per germline (reference sequence). The length of the CDR3 is 14 residues. V lost 0 bases to trimming and J lost 7 bases, with 9 bases between them. This chain's CDR3 is CASSLARVGGELFF. The CDR3 coding sequence is TGTGCCAGCAGCTTAGCGCGGGTTGGCGGGGAGCTGTTTTTT.

The CDR3 DNA reads as TGTGCCAGCAGCCCCCATGCCAAGCAGCAGTACTTC. Protein sequence: CASSPHAKQQYF. This rearrangement joins TRBV6-5 to TRBJ2-7; D is ambiguous. The length of the CDR3 is 12 residues. Germline V gives CDR1 MNHEY, CDR2 SVGAGI. Trimming took off 6 bases at V and 8 bases at J, with 14 bases between the two ends.

This sequence joins TRBV24-1 and TRBJ2-3, with D possibly matching TRBD2 (6 bases). In germline, CDR1 is KGHDR, CDR2 SFDVKD. Trimming took off 8 bases at V and 6 bases at J, with 20 bases between the two ends. CDR3 size: 15 residues. The CDR3 loop reads CATKGSAEEGDTQYF. In DNA form, the CDR3 reads TGTGCCACCAAAGGGTCAGCGGAGGAGGGGGATACGCAGTATTTT.

The chain employs TRBV15 and TRBJ1-5; 10 positions agree with TRBD1. Germline V gene data show CDR1 as LNHNV and CDR2 as YYDKDF (reference sequence). V dropped 7 bases and J dropped 5; count of bases not matched to a gene: 14. The CDR3 is made up of 17 amino acids. As DNA, the CDR3 is TGTGCCACCACCCCCGAAGGGTGGGACAGGGGATATCAGCCCCAGCATTTT. This translates into CATTPEGWDRGYQPQHF.

V usage is TRBV14 and J usage is TRBJ1-2; 7 nucleotides match TRBD1. Germline V gene lookup returns CDR1 SGHDN and CDR2 FVKESK. V lost 4 bases, J lost 5 bases, and 7 bases stayed unmatched. The CDR3 is 14 amino acids. The DNA of the CDR3 is TGTGCCAGCAGCCCCGAGACAGGGCGATATGGCTACACCTTC. Translation gives CASSPETGRYGYTF.

This clone occurred a few times. The chain recombines TRBV10-3 with TRBJ2-1; 12 nucleotides line up with TRBD2. Germline CDR1 reads ENHRY; CDR2 reads SYGVKD. The CDR3 runs 14 residues. The J segment lost 9 bases and the V segment lost 6 bases, leaving 6 bases of the junction unmatched. The CDR3 nucleotides read TGTGCCATCAGGGATCTAGCGGGAGGGTCTGAGCAGTTCTTC. This codes for CAIRDLAGGSEQFF.

This rearrangement joins TRBV2 to TRBJ1-5; TRBD1 agrees at 8 bases. The germline CDR1 and CDR2 sequences are SNHLY and FYNNEI. J was trimmed by 5 bases and V by 6 bases; bases with no gene match: 9. CDR3 length: 15 amino acids. CDR3 amino acids: CASSGQGGSDQPQHF. In DNA, the CDR3 is TGTGCCAGCAGCGGACAGGGCGGTTCCGATCAGCCCCAGCATTTT.

The chain links TRBV2 to TRBJ2-1; 7 bases fit TRBD1. Germline CDR1 is SNHLY and CDR2 is FYNNEI. V lost 2 bases, J lost 6 bases, and 4 bases stayed unmatched. CDR3 length: 14 residues. CDR3 in DNA: TGTGCCAGCAGTGAAAGGACAGGCCTCAATGAGCAGTTCTTC. Amino acids: CASSERTGLNEQFF.

The rearrangement links TRBV29-1 to TRBJ2-3; D might be TRBD2 (5 bases). The CDR3 has 13 residues. Germline CDR1 reads SQVTM; CDR2 reads ANQGSEA. The germline V and J ends were trimmed by 4 bases and 2 bases, with 10 bases remaining between them. In DNA form, the CDR3 reads TGCAGCGTTGCGGAGGCGGCCACAGATACGCAGTATTTT. Protein sequence: CSVAEAATDTQYF.

Here the CDR3 reads CASSQGWRGDTGELFF. CDR3 nucleotide sequence: TGCGCCAGCAGCCAAGGTTGGCGGGGGGACACCGGGGAGCTGTTTTTT. The chain recombines TRBV4-1 with TRBJ2-2, with 8 bases matching TRBD2. The germline V gene encodes CDR1 MGHRA and CDR2 YSYEKL. This CDR3 contains 16 residues. The V segment lost 1 base and the J segment 3 bases; nucleotides outside the gene matches: 4.

This chain uses TRBV12-3 or TRBV12-4 with TRBJ2-7, with D uncertain. The CDR3 consists of 12 residues. The ends were cut back, 4 bases at V and 2 bases at J, with 6 bases in the middle. The CDR3 here is CASSSPTYEQYF. CDR3 bases: TGTGCCAGCAGTTCCCCCACCTACGAGCAGTACTTC.

The chain combines TRBV18 with TRBJ1-1; D is perhaps TRBD1 (5 bases). The germline gives CDR1 KGHSH, CDR2 LQKENI. The CDR3 loop spans 13 amino acids. V was pared by 4 bases and J by 7 bases, with 13 bases between. CDR3 in amino acids: CASSRGEDHEAFF. The CDR3, as DNA: TGTGCCAGCTCACGGGGGGAAGATCATGAAGCTTTCTTT.

The chain carries TRBV2 and TRBJ1-6; the D gene is possibly TRBD1 (6 bases). The CDR3 loop spans 15 amino acids. Germline V CDR1 and CDR2: SNHLY, FYNNEI. V lost 3 bases to trimming and J lost 1 base, with 7 bases between them. Written as DNA, the CDR3 is TGTGCCAGCAGTGAGGGGGCATCCTATAATTCACCCCTCCACTTT. It yields the protein CASSEGASYNSPLHF. Complete variable domain (other parts from reference TRBV2 and TRBJ1-6): EPEVTQTPSHQVTQMGQEVILRCVPISNHLYFYWYRQILGQKVEFLVSFYNNEISEKSEIFDDQFSVERPDGSNFTLKIRSTKLEDSAMYFCASSEGASYNSPLHFGNGTRLTVT.

The chain combines TRBV5-1 with TRBJ1-6; the match to TRBD1 covers 11 bases. Trimming at V came to 0 bases and at J to 10 bases, leaving 6 bases not matched to a gene. Looked up from germline, CDR1 is SGHRS and CDR2 is YFSETQ. This CDR3 region has 16 residues. The DNA of the CDR3 is TGCGCCAGCAGCTTGGCCATGGGACAGGGGGGATCACCCCTCCACTTT. Translating it yields CASSLAMGQGGSPLHF.

The chain joins TRBV28 to TRBJ1-1; no firm D call. Germline CDR1 reads MDHEN; CDR2 reads SYDVKM. V was pared by 6 bases and J by 2 bases, with 13 bases between. The CDR3 length is 14 residues. This CDR3 reads CASRLGQTNTEAFF. The CDR3 bases are TGTGCCAGCAGATTAGGGCAGACAAACACTGAAGCTTTCTTT.

V is TRBV5-1 and J is TRBJ2-1; the D gene is possibly TRBD1 (5 bases). V lost 5 bases and J 9 bases, leaving 12 bases between the germline ends. The germline V gene encodes CDR1 SGHRS and CDR2 YFSETQ. The CDR3 has 12 residues. CDR3 sequence reads: CASSDSQGEQFF. Written as DNA, the CDR3 is TGCGCCAGCAGTGACAGCCAAGGTGAGCAGTTCTTC.

The chain recombines TRBV13 with TRBJ2-7; D might be TRBD2 (5 bases). The CDR3 runs 13 residues. CDR1 and CDR2 (germline): PRHDT, FYEKMQ (reference sequence). V shed 2 bases and J shed 1 base, with 6 bases lying between them. As DNA, the CDR3 is TGTGCCAGCAGCTTAACTAGTTCCTACGAGCAGTACTTC. Protein: CASSLTSSYEQYF.

This chain joins TRBV28 and TRBJ1-1, with 8 bases fitting TRBD1. The CDR3 totals 17 residues. Germline V CDR1 and CDR2: MDHEN, SYDVKM. With V trimmed by 2 bases and J by 4 bases, 12 bases remained unmatched. The CDR3, as DNA: TGTGCCAGCAGTTTAAGGGGGACAGGTCTTTTGGGCACTGAAGCTTTCTTT. Residues: CASSLRGTGLLGTEAFF. Variable domain in full (rest from reference TRBV28 and TRBJ1-1): DVKVTQSSRYLVKRTGEKVFLECVQDMDHENMFWYRQDPGLGLRLIYFSYDVKMKEKGDIPEGYSVSREKKERFSLILESASTNQTSMYLCASSLRGTGLLGTEAFFGQGTRLTVV.

The chain joins TRBV7-9 to TRBJ2-1; 11 nucleotides line up with TRBD2. The V and J ends lost 7 bases and 6 bases, in that order; junction bases with no gene match: 8. The CDR3 runs 15 residues. CDR1 is SEHNR, CDR2 FQNEAQ, per germline (reference sequence). Here the CDR3 DNA reads TGTGCCAGCACGACACTAGCGGGAGTGGTCAATGAGCAGTTCTTC. It specifies CASTTLAGVVNEQFF.

As regards this clone: The same CDR3 arises from other DNA sequences in this sample as well. CDR3 nucleotides: TGTGCCAGTAGTCCTAGCGGGAGTTCCTACAATGAGCAGTTCTTC. Encoded protein: CASSPSGSSYNEQFF. The chain has TRBV19 and TRBJ2-1, with 10 bases matching TRBD2. Germline loops: CDR1 LNHDA, CDR2 SQIVND (reference sequence). The CDR3 length is 15 residues. V was pared by 5 bases and J by 1 base, with 2 bases of the junction left unmatched. The whole variable domain, remainder taken from reference TRBV19 and TRBJ2-1, is DGGITQSPKYLFRKEGQNVTLSCEQNLNHDAMYWYRQDPGQGLRLIYYSQIVNDFQKGDIAEGYSVSREKKESFPLTVTSAQKNPTAFYLCASSPSGSSYNEQFFGPGTRLTVL.